Presented here are 20 T cell receptor beta chains from one specimen sequenced in a study of blood T cell repertoires in COVID-19. Measured with immunoSEQ multiplex PCR; TCRdb has only the in-frame clones, and not every one. The table lists about 360,000 clones, roughly 90% of them singletons. The sample was peripheral blood. These TCRs come from an older woman with COVID-19, enrolled during active disease.

This rearrangement joins TRBV19 to TRBJ2-1, with TRBD2 identical over 9 bases. Germline CDR1 and CDR2: LNHDA and SQIVND (reference sequence). Trimming at V came to 0 bases and at J to 10 bases, leaving 10 bases not matched to a gene. The CDR3 has 16 residues. For the CDR3, the DNA is TGTGCCAGTAGTATAGAAGCGGGGGGTCTCTCCAGGGAGCAGTTCTTC. This translates into CASSIEAGGLSREQFF.

CDR3 bases: TGTGCCAGCAGCTCCCGGGACTTTCACACAGATACGCAGTATTTT. Its protein product is CASSSRDFHTDTQYF. The chain links TRBV7-2 to TRBJ2-3, with a possible D match to TRBD2 (6 bases). CDR1 and CDR2 (germline): SGHTA, FQGNSA. The CDR3 sequence is 15 residues long. Trimming took 4 bases from V and 2 from J, leaving 13 bases between them.

The rearrangement uses TRBV4-1 and TRBJ2-1, with 11 bases matching TRBD1. Trimming removed 1 base from V and 4 bases from J; junction bases left unmatched: 3. Germline V gives CDR1 MGHRA, CDR2 YSYEKL. The CDR3 contains 16 residues. CDR3 protein: CASSQAGTGGYNEQFF. Here the CDR3 DNA reads TGCGCCAGCAGCCAAGCCGGGACAGGGGGTTACAATGAGCAGTTCTTC.

The chain has TRBV5-1 and TRBJ2-3; 9 bases align to TRBD2. Germline assignment: CDR1 SGHRS and CDR2 YFSETQ. The CDR3 contains 16 residues. Trimming at V came to 0 bases and at J to 5 bases, leaving 7 bases not matched to a gene. The CDR3 protein is CASSLAERGVVDTQYF. The CDR3 bases are TGCGCCAGCAGCTTGGCCGAGCGGGGGGTCGTAGATACGCAGTATTTT.

This chain uses TRBV9 with TRBJ2-7; 7 bases are shared with TRBD1. The germline CDR1 and CDR2 sequences are SGDLS and YYNGEE. This CDR3 is 17 amino acids long. Trimming cost V 0 bases and J 6 bases; bases outside gene matches: 15. CDR3 bases: TGTGCCAGCAGCGTAGGGGGGACAGCCTCCCTCTCGGGCGAGCAGTACTTC. It codes for CASSVGGTASLSGEQYF.

V is TRBV4-2 and J is TRBJ1-2; the D is unclear. Germline assignment: CDR1 LGHNA and CDR2 YNFKEQ. The CDR3 has 14 residues. The V gene lost 0 bases and the J gene lost 3 bases, with 8 bases spanning the gap. The CDR3 DNA reads TGTGCCAGCAGCCAAGATCACCGGGACTATGGCTACACCTTC. Protein: CASSQDHRDYGYTF.

The chain combines TRBV7-8 with TRBJ1-3; D not certain. The V gene lost 7 bases and the J gene lost 4 bases, with 14 bases spanning the gap. This CDR3 has 14 residues. From germline, CDR1 is SGHVS and CDR2 FQNEAQ. The CDR3, as DNA: TGTGCCAGCATCGGCGAGGCGGGGGGAAACACCATATATTTT. This sequence encodes CASIGEAGGNTIYF.

Remarks on this clone: Distinct nucleotide sequences in the sample also encode this CDR3. The chain links TRBV7-2 to TRBJ2-7, with 8 bases that match TRBD1. The CDR3 sequence is 14 residues long. The V gene end was trimmed by 3 bases and the J gene end by 4 bases; junction bases not matched to a gene: 5. In germline, CDR1 is SGHTA, CDR2 FQGNSA. The CDR3 nucleotides are TGTGCCAGCAGCTTGGGGCAGGGGGCTTACGAGCAGTACTTC. Encoded protein: CASSLGQGAYEQYF.

This clone was picked up a small number of times. The rearrangement uses TRBV5-1 and TRBJ2-7, with 11 bases fitting TRBD1. With V trimmed by 4 bases and J by 6 bases, 9 bases remained unmatched. Germline V CDR1 and CDR2: SGHRS, YFSETQ. The CDR3 runs 15 residues. In nucleotides, the CDR3 is TGCGCCAGCAGCCTATCCGGGACAGGGGGTGGCGAGCAGTACTTC. Protein sequence: CASSLSGTGGGEQYF.

This clone was counted a single time. This sequence joins TRBV6-6 and TRBJ1-2, with 8 bases lining up with TRBD1. Per the germline V gene, CDR1 is MNHNY and CDR2 is SVGAGI (reference sequence). The CDR3 consists of 13 residues. V shed 6 bases and J 4 bases; nucleotides not matched to a gene: 4. The CDR3 loop reads CASRQGAPYGYTF. The CDR3 DNA reads as TGTGCCAGCAGGCAGGGGGCTCCCTATGGCTACACCTTC.

The CDR3 DNA reads TGTGCCAGCAGCTTAAGCGCAGACTACGAGCAGTACTTC. Protein product: CASSLSADYEQYF. The V call is TRBV11-2, the J call TRBJ2-7, with no clear D. Trimming shortened V by 2 bases and J by 3 bases, and 8 bases separated the two germline ends. Germline V lookup: CDR1 SGHAT, CDR2 FQNNGV. The CDR3 loop spans 13 amino acids.

V and J are TRBV6-5 and TRBJ1-1; 7 bases map to TRBD1. This CDR3 has 13 amino acids. With 5 bases clipped from V and 8 bases from J, the junction kept 8 bases outside the gene matches. Per the germline V gene, CDR1 is MNHEY and CDR2 is SVGAGI. CDR3 coding DNA: TGTGCCAGCAGTCCGTTGACAGGGAGGGAAGCTTTCTTT. This gives the protein CASSPLTGREAFF.

This clone appeared once. The V call is TRBV30, the J call TRBJ1-2; a possible D gene is TRBD1 (5 bases). CDR1 is GTSNPN and CDR2 is SVGIG in the germline V gene (reference sequence). Between the trimmed V and J ends, which lost 1 base and 2 bases, there was a span of 14 bases. The CDR3 runs 15 residues. CDR3 coding DNA: TGTGCCTGGAGTGGTTCCCGGGGGTCGAACTATGGCTACACCTTC. It is translated as CAWSGSRGSNYGYTF.

The chain is built from TRBV9 and TRBJ2-3; 7 bases align to TRBD1. In germline, CDR1 is SGDLS, CDR2 YYNGEE. The CDR3 consists of 15 residues. Unmatched junction bases numbered 8, after V lost 7 bases and J lost 0 bases. The CDR3 DNA sequence: TGTGCCAGCGGTCGACAGGGCGGGAGCACAGATACGCAGTATTTT. Translating gives CASGRQGGSTDTQYF.

The genes are TRBV5-1 and TRBJ1-6, with a possible D match to TRBD1 (5 bases). V lost 0 bases and J lost 8, with 18 bases in between. The CDR3 loop spans 17 amino acids. Germline assignment: CDR1 SGHRS and CDR2 YFSETQ. Written as DNA, the CDR3 is TGCGCCAGCAGCTTGGTTAAAGGTGGGGCTTTCGATTCACCCCTCCACTTT. It encodes CASSLVKGGAFDSPLHF.

Of note for this clone: The junction and the germline gene differ at one end; a read error may be behind it. The chain combines TRBV6-1 with TRBJ2-1; no clear D. CDR1 and CDR2 from the germline V gene are MNHNS and SASEGT. There are 11 residues in the CDR3. In nucleotides, the CDR3 is TGTGCCAGCAGTCAAGCGTCTTGGCAGTTCTTC. Encoded protein: CASSQASWQFF.

A remark on this clone: Other DNA variants within this sample encode the same CDR3. This chain joins TRBV20-1 and TRBJ2-7; D is possibly TRBD1 (5 bases). The V end was cut by 3 bases, the J end by 4 bases, with 7 bases between. The CDR3 is made up of 11 amino acids. The germline V gene encodes CDR1 DFQATT and CDR2 SNEGSKA (reference sequence). Here the CDR3 reads CSASRGYEQYF. CDR3 DNA sequence: TGCAGTGCTAGTAGGGGTTACGAGCAGTACTTC.

This clone was found a few times. Here the CDR3 reads CASSDSMGDSPLHF. CDR3 coding DNA: TGTGCCAGCAGTGACTCGATGGGAGATTCACCCCTCCACTTT. The chain carries TRBV6-4 and TRBJ1-6; D is unresolved. Germline V CDR1 and CDR2: MRHNA, SNTAGT. With 0 bases removed from V and 8 bases from J, the gap between germline ends came to 8 bases. The CDR3 covers 14 residues.

The CDR3 here is CASSYRQGVIAEAFF. The CDR3 DNA reads as TGTGCCAGCAGTTACAGGCAGGGGGTAATAGCTGAAGCTTTCTTT. The V and J genes are TRBV6-5 and TRBJ1-1, with 7 bases lining up with TRBD1. V lost 2 bases, J lost 6 bases, and 9 bases stayed unmatched. The CDR3 runs to 15 residues. Germline CDR1 and CDR2: MNHEY and SVGAGI.

The chain uses TRBV10-3 and TRBJ2-7; TRBD1 is a possible D gene (6 bases). Germline CDR1 and CDR2: ENHRY and SYGVKD. V shed 11 bases and J shed 5 bases, with 16 bases lying between them. The CDR3 is made up of 12 amino acids. The CDR3 nucleotides read TGTGCCGCAAATGGGGGCCTGAACGAGCAGTACTTC. It codes for CAANGGLNEQYF.